These T cell receptor beta chains were read from a single sample in a study of T-cell memory formation after mild COVID-19. TCRdb processed the 5' RACE reads anew with MiXCR; each CDR3 protein has one entry. The sample includes about 250,000 distinct CDR3 sequences, about 16% seen only once; the top ten take under 2.5%. Source material: PBMCs or a T cell subset sorted from them (not recorded which). The receptors shown here come from an adult woman who had mild COVID-19 (a few samples of this study predate the infection). Cell type and time point are not known. CDR3s include the opening cysteine and the closing phenylalanine or tryptophan. Fields, in order: V gene, CDR3 length, J gene, D gene, clone size, CDR3 protein, CDR3 DNA. D genes are given only for firm matches. Size is stated for part of the rows, as once, few or many counts, or as a class when the clone is expanded.

V: TRBV4-3; length: 13; J: TRBJ1-3; D: -; size: -; CDR3: CASSQGRGNTIYF; DNA: TGCGCCAGCAGCCAAGGTCGCGGAAACACCATATATTTT
V: TRBV20-1; length: 11; J: TRBJ1-2; D: -; size: -; CDR3: CSASIDYGYTF; DNA: TGCAGTGCTTCAATTGACTATGGCTACACCTTC
V: TRBV7-2; length: 15; J: TRBJ2-1; D: TRBD1; size: -; CDR3: CASSLEKGAWNEQFF; DNA: TGTGCCAGCAGCTTAGAAAAGGGGGCCTGGAATGAGCAGTTCTTC
V: TRBV6-5; length: 13; J: TRBJ2-1; D: -; size: few; CDR3: CASSYPGRSEQFF; DNA: TGTGCCAGCAGTTACCCCGGGCGGAGCGAGCAGTTCTTC
V: TRBV24-1; length: 16; J: TRBJ2-5; D: TRBD1; size: few; CDR3: CATSDGRTGWMETQYF; DNA: TGTGCCACCAGTGATGGCCGGACAGGGTGGATGGAGACCCAGTACTTC
V: TRBV30; length: 12; J: TRBJ1-2; D: TRBD1; size: few; CDR3: CAWSTGYYGYTF; DNA: TGTGCCTGGTCGACAGGGTACTATGGCTACACCTTC
V: TRBV5-1; length: 14; J: TRBJ1-1; D: -; size: -; CDR3: CASSPRVSNTEAFF; DNA: TGCGCCAGCAGCCCAAGAGTTTCGAACACTGAAGCTTTCTTT
V: TRBV2; length: 15; J: TRBJ2-6; D: -; size: -; CDR3: CASSENLAGANVLTF; DNA: TGTGCCAGCAGTGAAAACCTTGCTGGGGCCAACGTCCTGACTTTC
V: TRBV29-1; length: 13; J: TRBJ1-1; D: -; size: -; CDR3: CSGFRAMNTEAFF; DNA: TGCAGCGGATTCAGGGCGATGAACACTGAAGCTTTCTTT
V: TRBV24-1; length: 15; J: TRBJ2-7; D: -; size: few; CDR3: CATSDRRGLSYEQYF; DNA: TGTGCCACCAGTGACCGCAGGGGTTTATCCTACGAGCAGTACTTC
V: TRBV5-6; length: 14; J: TRBJ1-5; D: TRBD1; size: -; CDR3: CASSSGDRRQPQHF; DNA: TGTGCCAGCAGCTCCGGGGACAGGAGACAGCCCCAGCATTTT
V: TRBV20-1; length: 11; J: TRBJ2-1; D: -; size: -; CDR3: CSGRDFPEQFF; DNA: TGCAGTGGCAGGGACTTCCCCGAGCAGTTCTTC
V: TRBV6-5; length: 16; J: TRBJ1-1; D: TRBD1; size: -; CDR3: CASKTLTGGGNTEAFF; DNA: TGTGCCAGCAAGACTTTAACAGGGGGCGGAAACACTGAAGCTTTCTTT
V: TRBV5-1; length: 14; J: TRBJ1-5; D: -; size: many; CDR3: CASSRGEANQPQHF; DNA: TGCGCCAGCAGCAGGGGGGAGGCGAATCAGCCCCAGCATTTT
V: TRBV20-1; length: 15; J: TRBJ1-4; D: -; size: -; CDR3: CSARDPSATNEKLFF; DNA: TGCAGTGCTAGAGATCCGTCAGCAACTAATGAAAAACTGTTTTTT
V: TRBV3-1; length: 15; J: TRBJ2-4; D: -; size: -; CDR3: CASSHRGVAKNIQYF; DNA: TGTGCCAGCAGCCATCGCGGGGTAGCCAAAAACATTCAGTACTTC
V: TRBV18; length: 14; J: TRBJ1-1; D: -; size: many; CDR3: CASSPGALNTEAFF; DNA: TGTGCCAGCTCACCCGGGGCGTTGAACACTGAAGCTTTCTTT
V: TRBV11-3; length: 16; J: TRBJ2-5; D: -; size: -; CDR3: CASSFRTIRVQETQYF; DNA: TGTGCCAGCAGCTTTCGGACTATCAGGGTACAAGAGACCCAGTACTTC